A single sample is the source of the 27 T cell receptor beta chains below, sequenced in a study of T cell repertoires in cytomegalovirus infection. One entry per CDR3 protein results from TCRdb running MiXCR on the reads. Of around 530,000 distinct CDR3 sequences detected, around 27% appear once; the ten largest clones hold roughly 13%. Sequencing input: PBMCs. These receptors all stem from a human donor in good health (CMV status not recorded). Some clones in this sample may be carry-over from other donors' samples.

This clonotype was counted many times. The rearrangement links TRBV7-2 to TRBJ1-2; TRBD1 aligns across 7 bases. This CDR3 region has 13 residues. Germline V lookup: CDR1 SGHTA, CDR2 FQGNSA. Trimming removed 5 bases from V and 8 bases from J; junction bases left unmatched: 8. CDR3 coding DNA: TGTGCCAGCAGCCGTGGACAGGTACCCGGCTACACCTTC. As protein: CASSRGQVPGYTF. The full variable domain, its missing parts supplied by reference TRBV7-2 and TRBJ1-2, is GAGVSQSPSNKVTEKGKDVELRCDPISGHTALYWYRQSLGQGLEFLIYFQGNSAPDKSGLPSDRFSAERTGGSVSTLTIQRTQQEDSAVYLCASSRGQVPGYTFGSGTRLTVV.

The sample holds a few counts of this clonotype. The rearrangement uses TRBV9 and TRBJ1-5; D remains ambiguous. V lost 1 base to trimming and J lost 5 bases, with 7 bases between them. The CDR3 is 13 amino acids. CDR1 is SGDLS, CDR2 YYNGEE, per germline. CDR3 amino acids: CASSVMSDQPQHF. The CDR3, as DNA: TGTGCCAGCAGCGTAATGTCCGATCAGCCCCAGCATTTT.

This clonotype showed up just a few times. This sequence joins TRBV29-1 and TRBJ2-5; 7 nucleotides agree with TRBD2. J was trimmed by 5 bases and V by 6 bases; bases with no gene match: 9. Germline lookup yields CDR1 SQVTM and CDR2 ANQGSEA. The CDR3 loop spans 13 amino acids. As DNA, the CDR3 is TGCAGCGTCTCTCTACACGGGGGGGAGACCCAGTACTTC. Amino acids: CSVSLHGGETQYF.

This clonotype was counted at least ten times. V is TRBV12-3 or TRBV12-4 and J is TRBJ2-5; a possible D gene is TRBD1 (5 bases). The CDR3 spans 13 residues. With 6 bases removed from V and 2 bases from J, the gap between germline ends came to 10 bases. CDR3 DNA sequence: TGTGCCAGCAGATTGGGGCCGCAAGAGACCCAGTACTTC. This codes for CASRLGPQETQYF.

V and J are TRBV14 and TRBJ2-5, with 10 bases aligning to TRBD2. Germline loops: CDR1 SGHDN, CDR2 FVKESK. After removal of 2 bases from V and 7 bases from J, the junction contained 7 bases not matched to a gene. This CDR3 region has 15 residues. In DNA, the CDR3 is TGTGCCAGCAGCCAACTAGCGGGAGTTGATGGGACCCAGTACTTC. Translated: CASSQLAGVDGTQYF.

This clonotype has a handful of counts. The rearrangement joins TRBV19 to TRBJ1-2; TRBD1 is a possible D gene (6 bases). Germline values: CDR1 LNHDA, CDR2 SQIVND (reference sequence). This CDR3 is built from 14 residues. V lost 3 bases to trimming and J lost 6 bases, with 14 bases between them. In nucleotides, the CDR3 is TGTGCCAGTAGTATGGGCCAGGGGTTAGATGGCTACACCTTC. Amino acid sequence: CASSMGQGLDGYTF.

The rearrangement links TRBV7-6 to TRBJ2-3, with D possibly matching TRBD2 (6 bases). This CDR3 comprises 16 residues. Deletions cut 5 bases from V and 1 base from J, with 16 bases between. CDR1 and CDR2 (germline): SGHVS, FNYEAQ. CDR3 coding DNA: TGTGCCAGCAGCCCCGGGACTCTCCCGGGCACAGATACGCAGTATTTT. The encoded protein is CASSPGTLPGTDTQYF.

The chain has TRBV20-1 and TRBJ2-2; D is unresolved. This CDR3 region has 15 residues. Deletions cut 0 bases from V and 3 bases from J, with 11 bases between. In germline, CDR1 is DFQATT, CDR2 SNEGSKA (reference sequence). CDR3 bases: TGCAGTGCTAGAGACAGAGCAGAAGACACCGGGGAGCTGTTTTTT. It yields the protein CSARDRAEDTGELFF.

V gene TRBV5-4 combines with J gene TRBJ2-1, with 11 bases matching TRBD2. Germline V gene data show CDR1 as SGHNT and CDR2 as YYREEE (reference sequence). The trim removed 4 bases at V and 6 bases at J, leaving 9 bases unmatched. This CDR3 contains 16 residues. This CDR3 reads CASSKTTSGRGNEQFF. CDR3 bases: TGTGCCAGCAGCAAAACAACTAGCGGGAGAGGCAATGAGCAGTTCTTC.

The table lists this clonotype with a few counts. The chain carries TRBV6-5 and TRBJ1-2; 7 bases line up with TRBD1. The CDR3 covers 13 residues. Germline CDR1 and CDR2: MNHEY and SVGAGI. V dropped 6 bases and J dropped 8; count of bases not matched to a gene: 9. CDR3 in DNA: TGTGCCAGCAGGCCACAGGGGCTCGGCGGCTACACCTTC. Protein sequence: CASRPQGLGGYTF.

This CDR3 reads CAISVGQRDQPQHF. CDR3 coding DNA: TGTGCCATCAGTGTCGGACAGAGGGATCAGCCCCAGCATTTT. The rearrangement uses TRBV10-3 and TRBJ1-5; D is perhaps TRBD1 (6 bases). V was cut by 4 bases and J by 5 bases, with 12 bases left in between. The V gene's germline CDR1 is ENHRY and CDR2 SYGVKD. CDR3 length equals 14 residues.

A note on this clonotype: One base away lies a much larger clone, so this may be a sequencing read error. The chain couples TRBV7-2 to TRBJ2-3; 8 bases match TRBD1. The length of the CDR3 is 15 residues. The V segment lost 8 bases and the J segment 7 bases; nucleotides outside the gene matches: 14. The germline V gene encodes CDR1 SGHTA and CDR2 FQGNSA. Here the CDR3 DNA reads TGTGCCAGCGGCCCAGGGGGCCAGGGTAGTAATACGCAGTATTTT. This gives the protein CASGPGGQGSNTQYF. The complete variable domain, with remaining parts taken from reference TRBV7-2 and TRBJ2-3, reads GAGVSQSPSNKVTEKGKDVELRCDPISGHTALYWYRQSLGQGLEFLIYFQGNSAPDKSGLPSDRFSAERTGGSVSTLTIQRTQQEDSAVYLCASGPGGQGSNTQYFGPGTRLTVL.

In its sample, this clonotype was seen many times. CDR3 in amino acids: CASSLALSRLPNTEAFF. CDR3 coding DNA: TGTGCCAGCAGCTTAGCGCTAAGTCGGTTACCGAACACTGAAGCTTTCTTT. The genes are TRBV7-2 and TRBJ1-1, with D hard to call. This CDR3 spans 17 amino acids. Per germline, CDR1 SGHTA and CDR2 FQGNSA. With 0 bases removed from V and 1 base from J, the gap between germline ends came to 15 bases.

This chain connects TRBV4-3 to TRBJ2-2, with D unresolved. Trimming took off 3 bases at V and 5 bases at J, with 10 bases between the two ends. This CDR3 spans 14 amino acids. Germline V gives CDR1 LGHNA, CDR2 YSLEER. The CDR3 DNA follows: TGCGCCAGCAGCCAGGACGGTAGAACCGGGGAGCTGTTTTTT. It codes for CASSQDGRTGELFF.

The genes are TRBV12-3 or TRBV12-4 and TRBJ2-1; 7 positions match TRBD2. This CDR3 region has 14 residues. V was pared by 6 bases and J by 9 bases, with 11 bases of the junction left unmatched. The CDR3 is CASREGLPLGEQFF. As DNA, the CDR3 is TGTGCCAGCAGAGAGGGACTACCCCTAGGTGAGCAGTTCTTC.

This chain uses TRBV19 with TRBJ2-5; 9 bases line up with TRBD1. CDR1 and CDR2 from the germline V gene are LNHDA and SQIVND (reference sequence). J was trimmed by 5 bases and V by 3 bases; bases with no gene match: 10. This CDR3 is built from 16 residues. CDR3 nucleotides: TGTGCCAGTAGTATGGACAGGGGCCCAGGCCGGGAGACCCAGTACTTC. Translating gives CASSMDRGPGRETQYF.

In its sample, this clonotype was seen a few times. V gene TRBV7-9 combines with J gene TRBJ1-2, with D unresolved. The CDR3 extends over 15 amino acids. Germline CDR1 SEHNR, CDR2 FQNEAQ (reference sequence). V shed 5 bases and J shed 4 bases, with 17 bases lying between them. The CDR3: CASSPRSATGYGYTF. Here the CDR3 DNA reads TGTGCCAGCAGCCCTCGAAGTGCTACCGGCTATGGCTACACCTTC.

The chain joins TRBV9 to TRBJ1-5, with TRBD1 as a possible D gene (5 bases). This CDR3 contains 15 residues. V lost 3 bases and J lost 3, with 13 bases in between. CDR1 and CDR2 from the germline V gene are SGDLS and YYNGEE. This chain's CDR3 is CASSGEGYPNQPQHF. CDR3 nucleotide sequence: TGTGCCAGCAGCGGGGAGGGGTATCCCAATCAGCCCCAGCATTTT.

The V call is TRBV2, the J call TRBJ1-1, with TRBD1 as a possible D gene (6 bases). CDR1 is SNHLY, CDR2 FYNNEI, per germline. V shed 2 bases and J shed 5 bases, with 15 bases lying between them. This CDR3 has 15 residues. CDR3 loop: CASSELARGDTEAFF. DNA for the CDR3: TGTGCCAGCAGTGAATTAGCCAGGGGAGATACTGAAGCTTTCTTT.

There are a few counts of this clonotype. The chain has TRBV5-1 and TRBJ2-7; 8 bases fit TRBD1. Germline trimming cut 4 bases from V and 3 bases from J; bases unmatched to any gene: 9. This CDR3 spans 15 amino acids. Germline V gives CDR1 SGHRS, CDR2 YFSETQ. The CDR3 here is CASSLGTGGRYEQYV. The CDR3 DNA reads as TGCGCCAGCAGCCTAGGGACAGGAGGGCGCTACGAGCAGTACGTC.

This clonotype was seen only a few times. The V gene is TRBV10-3, the J gene TRBJ2-1; D gene uncertain. The germline CDR1 and CDR2 sequences are ENHRY and SYGVKD. V dropped 11 bases and J dropped 0 bases, with 20 bases sitting between them. The CDR3 consists of 16 residues. CDR3 region: CASKDPETGSYNEQFF. As DNA, the CDR3 is TGTGCCTCAAAGGACCCGGAGACGGGCTCCTACAATGAGCAGTTCTTC.

The rearrangement links TRBV12-3 or TRBV12-4 to TRBJ2-7, with TRBD2 matching over 12 bases. The ends lost 5 bases at V and 2 bases at J; junction bases unmatched: 4. The CDR3 totals 15 residues. CDR3 nucleotide sequence: TGTGCCAGCAGTGATGCTAGCGGGAGGGCCTACGAGCAGTACTTC. It specifies CASSDASGRAYEQYF.

The V call is TRBV7-2, the J call TRBJ2-2; D gene ambiguous. Germline V gives CDR1 SGHTA, CDR2 FQGNSA. Trimming shortened V by 1 base and J by 7 bases, and 4 bases separated the two germline ends. CDR3 size: 12 residues. CDR3 residues: CASSLVRGELFF. As DNA, the CDR3 is TGTGCCAGCAGCTTAGTTCGCGGGGAGCTGTTTTTT.

This clonotype was observed a few times. This CDR3 reads CSVSKVRTEAFF. The CDR3 nucleotides are TGCAGCGTCTCAAAGGTCAGGACAGAAGCTTTCTTT. The genes are TRBV29-1 and TRBJ1-1; tentative D call: TRBD1 (5 bases). The germline V and J ends were trimmed by 6 bases and 8 bases, with 16 bases remaining between them. The CDR3 has 12 residues. Germline CDR1 and CDR2: SQVTM and ANQGSEA.

This clonotype was detected ten times or more. This chain connects TRBV7-2 to TRBJ2-6; 7 bases match TRBD2. The CDR3 sequence is 15 residues long. Germline lookup yields CDR1 SGHTA and CDR2 FQGNSA. V shed 8 bases, J shed 4 bases, and the junction held 8 bases outside the gene matches. The CDR3 DNA follows: TGTGCCAGCGAATTGCGGGGGTCAGGGGCCAACGTCCTGACTTTC. It is translated as CASELRGSGANVLTF.

This clonotype was seen only a few times. The chain combines TRBV7-9 with TRBJ2-7, with D possibly TRBD2 on 6 matching bases. This CDR3 comprises 18 residues. The germline gives CDR1 SEHNR, CDR2 FQNEAQ (reference sequence). The V end was cut by 2 bases, the J end by 4 bases, with 24 bases between. CDR3 sequence reads: CASSLLTGTPRGWYEQYF. DNA for the CDR3: TGTGCCAGCAGCTTACTCACCGGGACTCCCCGAGGGTGGTACGAGCAGTACTTC.

The chain recombines TRBV7-9 with TRBJ2-7, with 9 bases matching TRBD2. CDR1 and CDR2 (germline): SEHNR, FQNEAQ (reference sequence). J was trimmed by 2 bases and V by 2 bases; bases with no gene match: 7. This CDR3 has 16 amino acids. CDR3 amino acids: CASSLLAGTIPYEQYF. The CDR3 DNA follows: TGTGCCAGCAGCTTACTAGCGGGAACAATCCCCTACGAGCAGTACTTC.